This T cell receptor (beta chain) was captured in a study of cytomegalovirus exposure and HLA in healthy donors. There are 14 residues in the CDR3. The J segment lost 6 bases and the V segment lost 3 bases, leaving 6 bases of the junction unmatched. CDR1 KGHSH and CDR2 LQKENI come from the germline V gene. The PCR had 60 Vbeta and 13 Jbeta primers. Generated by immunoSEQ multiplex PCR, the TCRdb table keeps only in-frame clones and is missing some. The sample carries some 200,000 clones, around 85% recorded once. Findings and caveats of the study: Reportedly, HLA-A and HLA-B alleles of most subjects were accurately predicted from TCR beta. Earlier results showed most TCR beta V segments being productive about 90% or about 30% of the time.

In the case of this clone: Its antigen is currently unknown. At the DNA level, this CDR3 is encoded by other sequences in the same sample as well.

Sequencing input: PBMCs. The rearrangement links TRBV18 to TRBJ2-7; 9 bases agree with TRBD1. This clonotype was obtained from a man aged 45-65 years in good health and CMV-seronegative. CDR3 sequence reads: CASSPRDRAGEQYF. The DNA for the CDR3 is TGTGCCAGCTCACCCAGGGACAGGGCAGGCGAGCAGTACTTC.